These 25 T cell receptor beta chains share one sample of origin, sequenced in a study of blood T cell repertoires in COVID-19. Assay used: immunoSEQ multiplex PCR; TCRdb lists only in-frame clones, some missing. Here the sample spans about 170,000 clones, around 85% being singletons. Sequenced sample: peripheral blood. The receptors were gathered from a woman older than 75 with COVID-19, enrolled during active disease.

The chain recombines TRBV3-1 (or the pseudogene TRBV3-2) with TRBJ1-2; D perhaps matches TRBD1 (5 bases). The germline V and J ends were trimmed by 4 bases and 6 bases, with 18 bases remaining between them. Germline V CDR1 and CDR2: LGHDT, YNNKEL (reference sequence). The CDR3 contains 15 residues. CDR3 in DNA: TGTGCCAGCAGCCCTACCCGACAGACCCTCCATGGCTACACCTTC. Translating gives CASSPTRQTLHGYTF.

In this sample, this clone turned up once. This CDR3 is also generated by other DNA sequences in the sample. The chain uses TRBV7-3 and TRBJ2-3, with a possible D match to TRBD2 (7 bases). Germline loops: CDR1 SGHTA, CDR2 FQGTGA. CDR3 length: 16 amino acids. Trimming removed 0 bases from V and 4 bases from J, with 14 bases in between. CDR3 region: CASSLTGGAAPDTQYF. CDR3 nucleotide sequence: TGTGCCAGCAGCTTAACTGGGGGGGCAGCCCCAGATACGCAGTATTTT.

This clone was seen just once. The J gene is TRBJ1-2, the V gene TRBV5-6; D might be TRBD1 (6 bases). The CDR3 has 15 amino acids. Germline values: CDR1 SGHDT, CDR2 YYEEEE. The V end lost 4 bases, the J end lost 4 bases, and 17 bases lay between the germline ends. The DNA for the CDR3 is TGTGCCAGCAGCCCGGGTCCAGGGGTTTTCTATGGCTACACCTTC. Translating it yields CASSPGPGVFYGYTF.

This chain uses TRBV5-1 with TRBJ2-5; TRBD2 agrees at 11 bases. This CDR3 is 16 amino acids long. Losses at the gene ends were 2 bases for V and 5 bases for J; bases not matched to a gene: 8. Germline-derived CDR1 and CDR2 are SGHRS and YFSETQ. CDR3 amino acids: CASSFSTSGMGETQYF. DNA of the CDR3: TGCGCCAGCAGCTTCTCGACTAGCGGGATGGGTGAGACCCAGTACTTC.

The genes are TRBV2 and TRBJ2-3, with TRBD2 as a possible D gene (7 bases). Germline-derived CDR1 and CDR2 are SNHLY and FYNNEI. CDR3 length: 15 amino acids. V was pared by 6 bases and J by 6 bases, with 19 bases between. The CDR3 nucleotides are TGTGCCAGCAGGGCCAGGGGCGGGAGTGTTGATACGCAGTATTTT. Its protein is CASRARGGSVDTQYF.

This clone appeared a single time. The V call is TRBV13, the J call TRBJ2-1, with 12 bases aligning to TRBD2. J was trimmed by 4 bases and V by 4 bases; bases with no gene match: 8. The CDR3 sequence is 17 residues long. Germline CDR1 is PRHDT and CDR2 is FYEKMQ (reference sequence). Here the CDR3 reads CASSSPRTSGTYNEQFF. The CDR3 DNA reads TGTGCCAGCAGCTCACCCCGGACTAGCGGGACGTACAATGAGCAGTTCTTC.

CDR3 loop: CASSPGGAQGGYGYTF. The CDR3 DNA reads TGTGCCAGCTCACCCGGGGGGGCACAGGGCGGCTATGGCTACACCTTC. This chain joins TRBV18 and TRBJ1-2, with D possibly being TRBD1 (6 bases). The length of the CDR3 is 16 residues. CDR1 KGHSH and CDR2 LQKENI come from the germline V gene. V was pared by 3 bases and J by 4 bases, with 18 bases between.

V is TRBV19 and J is TRBJ2-2; D remains ambiguous. V lost 6 bases to trimming and J lost 6 bases, with 14 bases between them. CDR1 LNHDA and CDR2 SQIVND come from the germline V gene (reference sequence). This CDR3 is 14 amino acids long. The CDR3 DNA reads TGTGCCAGTAGACCGTCGTTAGTAGCCGGGGAGCTGTTTTTT. Amino acid sequence: CASRPSLVAGELFF.

The gene calls are TRBV4-1 and TRBJ2-5; D is possibly TRBD1 (5 bases). This CDR3 spans 16 amino acids. Trimming shortened V by 4 bases and J by 1 base, and 16 bases separated the two germline ends. CDR1 is MGHRA, CDR2 YSYEKL, per germline. The CDR3 is CASSLGQGTGQETQYF. Written as DNA, the CDR3 is TGCGCCAGCAGCCTCGGGCAGGGCACTGGCCAAGAGACCCAGTACTTC.

Worth noting for this clone: This sample includes further DNA sequences coding for the same CDR3. The rearrangement joins TRBV3-1 (or the pseudogene TRBV3-2) to TRBJ2-2, with no clear D. V was clipped by 1 base and J by 2 bases, with 5 bases between them. Germline loops: CDR1 LGHDT, CDR2 YNNKEL (reference sequence). The CDR3 has 14 residues. The CDR3 spells CASSQAGNTGELFF. The CDR3 DNA reads as TGTGCCAGCAGCCAAGCTGGCAACACCGGGGAGCTGTTTTTT.

The chain links TRBV5-1 to TRBJ1-5; tentative D call: TRBD1 (6 bases). The CDR3 loop spans 14 amino acids. V lost 1 base and J 6 bases, leaving 11 bases between the germline ends. Germline V lookup: CDR1 SGHRS, CDR2 YFSETQ. CDR3 sequence (DNA): TGCGCCAGCAGCTTGTGGGGACAAGGTCAGCCCCAGCATTTT. It encodes CASSLWGQGQPQHF.

There are many counts of this clone. This chain uses TRBV7-3 with TRBJ1-2; the D gene is possibly TRBD1 (5 bases). The CDR3 runs to 14 residues. The V and J ends lost 0 bases and 7 bases respectively, with 12 bases between them. CDR1 is SGHTA and CDR2 is FQGTGA in the germline V gene. CDR3 nucleotides: TGTGCCAGCAGCTTAACGTATTCAGGGCCTGGCTACACCTTC. Its protein product is CASSLTYSGPGYTF.

The chain uses TRBV5-4 and TRBJ1-5, with D uncertain. V gave up 0 bases and J gave up 7 bases, with 8 bases separating them. Per the germline V gene, CDR1 is SGHNT and CDR2 is YYREEE (reference sequence). This CDR3 region has 13 residues. This CDR3 reads CASSLAGLQPQHF. The CDR3 DNA is TGTGCCAGCAGCTTGGCCGGTTTGCAGCCCCAGCATTTT.

V usage is TRBV13 and J usage is TRBJ1-1; perhaps TRBD1 as D (6 bases). From germline, CDR1 is PRHDT and CDR2 FYEKMQ (reference sequence). V was cut by 5 bases and J by 5 bases, with 12 bases left in between. The CDR3 is 13 amino acids. CDR3 protein: CASSQDRTTEAFF. The CDR3 DNA follows: TGTGCCAGCAGCCAAGACAGGACAACTGAAGCTTTCTTT.

The chain combines TRBV9 with TRBJ2-2; 8 nucleotides match TRBD1. V lost 3 bases and J lost 1; bases outside the gene matches: 2. Germline CDR1 is SGDLS and CDR2 is YYNGEE. The CDR3 spans 15 residues. The CDR3 loop reads CASSAGTGNTGELFF. The CDR3, as DNA: TGTGCCAGCAGCGCCGGGACAGGGAACACCGGGGAGCTGTTTTTT.

This chain links TRBV7-3 with TRBJ2-1; TRBD2 agrees at 9 bases. This CDR3 contains 13 residues. V lost 5 bases and J lost 12; bases outside the gene matches: 8. The germline CDR1 and CDR2 sequences are SGHTA and FQGTGA. The CDR3 here is CASSGGLATGQFF. CDR3 nucleotides: TGTGCCAGCAGCGGGGGACTAGCCACGGGGCAGTTCTTC.

The rearrangement joins TRBV3-1 (or the pseudogene TRBV3-2) to TRBJ2-7; 7 bases are shared with TRBD2. Per germline, CDR1 LGHDT and CDR2 YNNKEL (reference sequence). This CDR3 is 13 amino acids long. After removal of 3 bases from V and 5 bases from J, the junction contained 4 bases not matched to a gene. CDR3 sequence reads: CASSQFGGDEQYF. CDR3 in DNA: TGTGCCAGCAGCCAGTTTGGGGGGGACGAGCAGTACTTC.

The V gene is TRBV12-3 or TRBV12-4, the J gene TRBJ2-5; D may be TRBD1 (5 bases). Trimming shortened V by 6 bases and J by 2 bases, and 10 bases separated the two germline ends. The CDR3 spans 13 residues. Here the CDR3 reads CASSHRQQETQYF. The DNA for the CDR3 is TGTGCCAGCAGCCACCGACAGCAAGAGACCCAGTACTTC.

The rearrangement uses TRBV15 and TRBJ1-2; D is possibly TRBD1 (6 bases). With 0 bases removed from V and 7 bases from J, the gap between germline ends came to 12 bases. The CDR3 length is 14 residues. Germline values: CDR1 LNHNV, CDR2 YYDKDF (reference sequence). The CDR3, as DNA: TGTGCCACCAGCAGAGAAATGACAGGCGTTGGCTACACCTTC. This translates into CATSREMTGVGYTF.

The chain combines TRBV2 with TRBJ1-2; 7 nucleotides match TRBD1. J gave up 4 bases and V 0 bases, and 2 bases lay outside the gene matches. In germline, CDR1 is SNHLY, CDR2 FYNNEI. This CDR3 region has 14 residues. The CDR3 loop is CASSEAPGGYGYTF. In DNA, the CDR3 is TGTGCCAGCAGTGAAGCTCCAGGGGGCTATGGCTACACCTTC.

The chain uses TRBV7-9 and TRBJ2-5, with D tentatively TRBD1 (7 bases). This CDR3 contains 16 residues. V was trimmed by 5 bases and J by 5 bases, leaving 21 bases between them. The germline CDR1 and CDR2 sequences are SEHNR and FQNEAQ (reference sequence). The CDR3 here is CASSAEGDRVVETQYF. CDR3 coding DNA: TGTGCCAGCAGCGCGGAGGGGGACAGAGTTGTGGAGACCCAGTACTTC.

The V gene is TRBV5-5, the J gene TRBJ2-7; unclear D gene. V lost 4 bases and J lost 3, with 11 bases in between. Germline V lookup: CDR1 SGHKS, CDR2 YYEKEE (reference sequence). This CDR3 is built from 13 residues. CDR3 loop: CASSDTHGYEQYF. In DNA form, the CDR3 reads TGTGCCAGCAGCGATACTCACGGCTACGAGCAGTACTTC.

This clone occurred once. The chain joins TRBV19 to TRBJ1-2; 8 bases line up with TRBD1. CDR1 is LNHDA, CDR2 SQIVND, per germline (reference sequence). The ends lost 5 bases at V and 4 bases at J; junction bases unmatched: 9. The CDR3 extends over 15 amino acids. The CDR3 region has the DNA TGTGCCAGTAGTGCCTCAACAGGGGGGAGCTATGGCTACACCTTC. Its protein is CASSASTGGSYGYTF. The whole variable domain, remainder taken from reference TRBV19 and TRBJ1-2, is DGGITQSPKYLFRKEGQNVTLSCEQNLNHDAMYWYRQDPGQGLRLIYYSQIVNDFQKGDIAEGYSVSREKKESFPLTVTSAQKNPTAFYLCASSASTGGSYGYTFGSGTRLTVV.

The genes are TRBV6-2 or TRBV6-3 and TRBJ2-4; 10 nucleotides match TRBD1. Looked up from germline, CDR1 is MNHEY and CDR2 is SVGEGT. V was clipped by 5 bases and J by 8 bases; unmatched bases: 3. This CDR3 is 13 amino acids long. This CDR3 reads CASSRDRGHIQYF. CDR3 DNA: TGTGCCAGCAGTCGGGACAGGGGTCACATTCAGTACTTC.

V is TRBV28 and J is TRBJ1-5; D remains ambiguous. Trimming removed 6 bases from V and 4 bases from J, with 4 bases in between. The germline CDR1 and CDR2 sequences are MDHEN and SYDVKM. The CDR3 runs to 11 residues. The CDR3 coding sequence is TGTGCCAGCAGCCCTAATCAGCCCCAGCATTTT. This gives the protein CASSPNQPQHF.